A selection of T cell receptor beta chains follows, all from one sample in a study of T cells after posttransplantation cyclophosphamide. This table comes from immunoSEQ multiplex PCR, and its TCRdb copy is limited to in-frame clones, with some not included. Recorded here are 32,000 or so clones, none singletons. Sequenced: PBMCs. Receptor source: a woman in her sixties or seventies in good health, CMV-negative, and a related stem cell transplant donor. CDR3s include the opening cysteine and the closing phenylalanine or tryptophan. The D gene is left open where the match is weak. Size values are once, few and many counts, or a class for expanded clones, and some rows have none.

V: TRBV4-1; size: many; J: TRBJ2-1; D: NA; DNA: TGCGCCAGCAGCTACAAATTGGGAGGGGGGGAGAATGAGCAGTTCTTC; CDR3: CASSYKLGGGENEQFF
V: TRBV5-1; size: many; J: TRBJ2-7; D: TRBD2; DNA: TGCGCCAGCAGCTTGGTTCCTAGCGGGGGTTCCTACGAGCAGTACTTC; CDR3: CASSLVPSGGSYEQYF
V: TRBV5-1; size: NA; J: TRBJ2-3; D: NA; DNA: TGCGCCAGCAGCTCACGGGGGGCCCCCAGTGATACGCAGTATTTT; CDR3: CASSSRGAPSDTQYF
V: TRBV7-3; size: many; J: TRBJ2-1; D: TRBD2; DNA: TGTGCCAGCAGCATAAGCGGGAGCTCCTACAATGAGCAGTTCTTC; CDR3: CASSISGSSYNEQFF
V: TRBV11-2; size: many; J: TRBJ1-2; D: TRBD1; DNA: TGTGCCAGCAGCCACTCGGGACAGGGGATCGACTACACCTTC; CDR3: CASSHSGQGIDYTF
V: TRBV2; size: many; J: TRBJ2-1; D: NA; DNA: TGTGCCAGCAGGTTAGCGAGTGGGCCTTACAATGAGCAGTTCTTC; CDR3: CASRLASGPYNEQFF
V: TRBV4-2; size: many; J: TRBJ2-1; D: TRBD2; DNA: TGTGCCAGCAGCCAAGGAGGGACTAGCGGGAGGGCTGTGGAGTTCTTC; CDR3: CASSQGGTSGRAVEFF
V: TRBV7-3; size: NA; J: TRBJ2-3; D: TRBD2; DNA: TGTGCCAGCAGCTTAACGGGCCTAGCGGGGGGGCGCGGCACAGATACGCAGTATTTT; CDR3: CASSLTGLAGGRGTDTQYF
V: TRBV11-2; size: many; J: TRBJ1-6; D: NA; DNA: TGTGCCAGCAGCTTAGATCCAGGGCCGAATTCACCCCTCCACTTT; CDR3: CASSLDPGPNSPLHF
V: TRBV30; size: few; J: TRBJ1-1; D: NA; DNA: TGTGCCTGGAGTACACAGGGAAACACTGAAGCTTTCTTT; CDR3: CAWSTQGNTEAFF
V: TRBV7-2; size: NA; J: TRBJ2-5; D: TRBD2; DNA: TGTGCCAGCTCCCGCTTTAGCGGGAATCGGGAGACCCAGTACTTC; CDR3: CASSRFSGNRETQYF
V: TRBV5-1; size: few; J: TRBJ2-5; D: NA; DNA: TGCGCCAGCAGTCCGGCAACAGGACAAGAGACCCAGTACTTC; CDR3: CASSPATGQETQYF
V: TRBV27; size: many; J: TRBJ2-6; D: TRBD1; DNA: TGTGCCAGCACTGGAGGGACAGGGTTCAGCGGGGCCAACGTCCTGACTTTC; CDR3: CASTGGTGFSGANVLTF
V: TRBV19; size: few; J: TRBJ2-2; D: TRBD2; DNA: TGTGCCAGTAGTAAACTCGCTAGCGGGAGGCCGAACACCGGGGAGCTGTTTTTT; CDR3: CASSKLASGRPNTGELFF
V: TRBV9; size: NA; J: TRBJ2-7; D: TRBD2; DNA: TGTGCCAGCAGCGTAGGCCAAGGACTAGCTCCCGAGCAGTACTTC; CDR3: CASSVGQGLAPEQYF
V: TRBV5-1; size: many; J: TRBJ2-3; D: TRBD2; DNA: TGCGCCAGCACAGAAATAGCGGGGGGAACAGATACGCAGTATTTT; CDR3: CASTEIAGGTDTQYF
V: TRBV5-1; size: many; J: TRBJ2-1; D: TRBD2; DNA: TGCGCCAGCAGCTCACTAGCGGGAGGGGGTAATGAGCAGTTCTTC; CDR3: CASSSLAGGGNEQFF
V: TRBV5-1; size: many; J: TRBJ1-2; D: TRBD1; DNA: TGCGCCAGCAGCTTGGAAAACAGGGGGCCCTATGGCTACACCTTC; CDR3: CASSLENRGPYGYTF
V: TRBV6-5; size: many; J: TRBJ1-4; D: NA; DNA: TGTGCCAGCAGGAAAGGTGAAAAACTGTTTTTT; CDR3: CASRKGEKLFF
V: TRBV4-1; size: many; J: TRBJ2-1; D: NA; DNA: TGCGCCAGCGCTACTTTAATGGGGCCGCGAAATGAGCAGTTCTTC; CDR3: CASATLMGPRNEQFF
V: TRBV11-2; size: NA; J: TRBJ2-7; D: TRBD2; DNA: TGTGCCAGCAGCTTGTACTCAACTAGCGGAAGGCCCCGCGAGCAGTACTTC; CDR3: CASSLYSTSGRPREQYF
V: TRBV6-2/TRBV6-3; size: few; J: TRBJ2-5; D: TRBD2; DNA: TGTGCCAGCAGTTATTCTAGCGGGGGGGGACAAGAGACCCAGTACTTC; CDR3: CASSYSSGGGQETQYF
V: TRBV27; size: many; J: TRBJ2-2; D: TRBD2; DNA: TGTGCCAGCAGTTTAGGGCGTCTAGCGGGAGCCGGGACCGGGGAGCTGTTTTTT; CDR3: CASSLGRLAGAGTGELFF
V: TRBV19; size: many; J: TRBJ1-2; D: NA; DNA: TGTGCCAGTAGTAGAGGGGCGGCAGGGGACTATGGCTACACCTTC; CDR3: CASSRGAAGDYGYTF
V: TRBV5-1; size: NA; J: TRBJ2-5; D: TRBD2; DNA: TGCGCCAGCAGCTTGCAGGCGGGGGGGCCTGGGACCCAGTACTTC; CDR3: CASSLQAGGPGTQYF
V: TRBV19; size: many; J: TRBJ1-5; D: NA; DNA: TGTGCCAGTAGTCGAGGACCCACGAGGGGCAAGAGCAATCAGCCCCAGCATTTT; CDR3: CASSRGPTRGKSNQPQHF
V: TRBV2; size: many; J: TRBJ1-1; D: NA; DNA: TGTGCCAGCACCCGGACATCAAAATACACTGAAGCTTTCTTT; CDR3: CASTRTSKYTEAFF
V: TRBV5-1; size: many; J: TRBJ1-1; D: TRBD1; DNA: TGCGCCAGCAGCTTACAGAAACGGACAGGGAATCGCGACACTGAAGCTTTCTTT; CDR3: CASSLQKRTGNRDTEAFF
V: TRBV7-9; size: many; J: TRBJ1-2; D: TRBD1; DNA: TGTGCCAGCAGCATTGGGACAGGTCAAGGCTACACCTTC; CDR3: CASSIGTGQGYTF
V: TRBV7-2; size: few; J: TRBJ2-5; D: NA; DNA: TGTGCCAGCAGCTTAGCGGGGGTAGGGGGCTCCAGGGAGGCCCAGTACTTC; CDR3: CASSLAGVGGSREAQYF
V: TRBV7-9; size: many; J: TRBJ2-1; D: NA; DNA: TGTGCCAGCAGCTTAGGACAGACCTACAATGAGCAGTTCTTC; CDR3: CASSLGQTYNEQFF
V: TRBV19; size: many; J: TRBJ1-6; D: NA; DNA: TGTGCCAGTAGTATAGCGGCGGTAACCTATAATTCACCCCTCCACTTT; CDR3: CASSIAAVTYNSPLHF
V: TRBV7-2; size: many; J: TRBJ2-1; D: NA; DNA: TGTGCCAGCAGCTTACTATTTAGGGCCAATGAGCAGTTCTTC; CDR3: CASSLLFRANEQFF
V: TRBV30; size: NA; J: TRBJ1-1; D: NA; DNA: TGTGCCTGGAAGATAGTGGGGGCTCGGAACACTGAAGCTTTCTTT; CDR3: CAWKIVGARNTEAFF
V: TRBV7-2; size: many; J: TRBJ1-2; D: TRBD1; DNA: TGTGCCAGCAGCCCTGGACAGGAGGGGGGCGGCTACACCTTC; CDR3: CASSPGQEGGGYTF
V: TRBV7-2; size: many; J: TRBJ1-1; D: NA; DNA: TGTGCCAGCAGCTTAGACGTCAGTCGAGGGGTCGAGGCTTTCTTT; CDR3: CASSLDVSRGVEAFF